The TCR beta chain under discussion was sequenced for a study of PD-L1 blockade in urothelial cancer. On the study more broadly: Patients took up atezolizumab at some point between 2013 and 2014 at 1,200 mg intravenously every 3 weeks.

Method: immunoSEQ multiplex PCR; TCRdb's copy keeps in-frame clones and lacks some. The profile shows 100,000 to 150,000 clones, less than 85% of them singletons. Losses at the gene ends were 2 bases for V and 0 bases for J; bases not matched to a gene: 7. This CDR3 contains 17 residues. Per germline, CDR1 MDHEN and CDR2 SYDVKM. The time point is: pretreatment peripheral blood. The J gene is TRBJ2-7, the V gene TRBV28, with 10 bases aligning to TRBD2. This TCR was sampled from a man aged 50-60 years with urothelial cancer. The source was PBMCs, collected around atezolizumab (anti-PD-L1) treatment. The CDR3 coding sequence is TGTGCCAGCAGTTTACCCCGGACTAGCGGAGTCTCCTACGAGCAGTACTTC. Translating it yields CASSLPRTSGVSYEQYF.